The sequence of this TCR beta chain was determined in a study of blood T cell repertoires in COVID-19 (dated by TCRdb to the early 2020s). Regarding the study in general: Samples covering the acute and convalescent phases of COVID-19 were provided by collaborators in the United States, Italy and Spain. The material from the prospective study consisted of cDNA or gDNA derived from T cells, B-cell-depleted T cells, or PBMCs. Deeply sampled blood TCRbeta repertoires from subjects exposed to, actively infected with, or recovered from COVID-19 were included in the dataset. The repertoires were released in a freely available public database meant as a resource for research on the immune response to SARS-CoV-2. Samples were obtained from the ongoing ImmuneRACE study (first 160 participants) and from about 1,300 subjects provided by 6 global collaborators. Sample metadata almost always included a de-identified subject ID, COVID-19 status, age in years and sex. HLA class I and class II types, where available, came from metadata supplied by the sample provider rather than from assay-based typing.

Here is what the overall study found, with its caveats: The amount of clinical and demographic metadata varied by source and participant and was provided uncurated.

TCRbeta CDR3 regions were amplified from genomic DNA by means of the immunoSEQ Assay, a bias-controlled multiplex PCR. Turning to the authors' computational methods: Nucleated cell counts per sample were estimated from amplification of reference gene primers within the assay. To quantify the absolute abundance of each unique TCRbeta CDR3 rearrangement, sequence reads were collapsed and filtered. For each sample, productive Simpson clonality was calculated as the square root of Simpson's diversity index over productive rearrangements. TCRdb limited this immuneACCESS table to in-frame rearrangements with V and J called. A share of clones is missing; checked studies link under half to unresolved V genes, and the rest is unexplained. Clonal size and the V and J genes are those of that table, whereas D and trimming came from the DNA. The sample table shows some 200,000 clones, and around nine tenths are seen once. Clones ranked in the top ten supply 3.7% of the sample.

The germline V gene (reference sequence) gives CDR1 as GTSNPN and CDR2 as SVGIG. From cysteine to phenylalanine, the CDR3 is 13 amino acids long. This entry keeps only the CDR3 DNA: 39 bases, framed from base 1. V lost 0 bases and J lost 8 bases; the stretch between them is 10 bases long. In the case of this clone: Its antigen is still unknown. Per-base qualities were not stored, and no clone one base away is much larger.

Each collaborating institution followed its own protocols to collect whole blood in K2EDTA tubes. For TCRbeta analysis, collaborators shipped samples as frozen whole blood, isolated PBMCs, or DNA extracted from either of those sample types. This TCR was sampled from a man younger than 35 with active or convalescent COVID-19. The chain was built from TRBV30 and TRBJ2-2; the D gene assignment is ambiguous. Sample: peripheral blood. The base sequence is TGTGCCTGGAGTGTACTTTCCCCTGGGGAGCTGTTTTTT. This gives the protein CAWSVLSPGELFF.